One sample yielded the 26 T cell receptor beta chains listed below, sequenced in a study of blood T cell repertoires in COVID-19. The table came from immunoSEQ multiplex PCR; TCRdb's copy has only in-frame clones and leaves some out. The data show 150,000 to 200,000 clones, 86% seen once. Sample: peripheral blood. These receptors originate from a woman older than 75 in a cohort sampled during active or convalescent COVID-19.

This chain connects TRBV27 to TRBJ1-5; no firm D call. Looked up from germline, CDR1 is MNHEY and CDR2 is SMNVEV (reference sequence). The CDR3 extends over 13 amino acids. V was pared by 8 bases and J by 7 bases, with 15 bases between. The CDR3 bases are TGTGCCAGCCGTGGCCTCCTGGAGCAGCCCCAGCATTTT. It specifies CASRGLLEQPQHF.

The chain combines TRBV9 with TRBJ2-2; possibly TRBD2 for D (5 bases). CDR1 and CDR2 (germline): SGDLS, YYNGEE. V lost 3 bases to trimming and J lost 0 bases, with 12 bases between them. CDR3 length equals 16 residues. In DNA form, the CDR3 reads TGTGCCAGCAGCGCGTCGTCTAGCCCGAACACCGGGGAGCTGTTTTTT. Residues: CASSASSSPNTGELFF.

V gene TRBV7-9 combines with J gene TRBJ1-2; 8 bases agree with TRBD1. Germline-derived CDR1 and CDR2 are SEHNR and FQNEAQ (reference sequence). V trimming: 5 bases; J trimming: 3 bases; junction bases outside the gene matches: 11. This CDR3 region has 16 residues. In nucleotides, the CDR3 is TGTGCCAGCAGCCCGACCGGGACAGGCTATGACTATGGCTACACCTTC. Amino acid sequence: CASSPTGTGYDYGYTF. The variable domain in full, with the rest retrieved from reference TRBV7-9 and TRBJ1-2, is DTGVSQNPRHKITKRGQNVTFRCDPISEHNRLYWYRQTLGQGPEFLTYFQNEAQLEKSRLLSDRFSAERPKGSFSTLEIQRTEQGDSAMYLCASSPTGTGYDYGYTFGSGTRLTVV.

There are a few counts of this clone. CDR3 sequence: CASSPGTTGMGGYTF. Written as DNA, the CDR3 is TGTGCCAGCAGCCCGGGGACAACGGGAATGGGAGGCTACACCTTC. The gene calls are TRBV27 and TRBJ1-2; possible D gene TRBD1, 6 bases. CDR1 MNHEY and CDR2 SMNVEV come from the germline V gene (reference sequence). The CDR3 sequence is 15 residues long. V was cut by 6 bases and J by 8 bases, with 22 bases left in between.

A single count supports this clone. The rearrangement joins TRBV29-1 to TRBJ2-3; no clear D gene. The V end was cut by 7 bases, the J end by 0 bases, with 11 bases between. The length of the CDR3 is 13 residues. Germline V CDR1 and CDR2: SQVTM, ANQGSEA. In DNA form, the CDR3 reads TGCAGCGATCTGCGGCCTAGCACAGATACGCAGTATTTT. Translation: CSDLRPSTDTQYF.

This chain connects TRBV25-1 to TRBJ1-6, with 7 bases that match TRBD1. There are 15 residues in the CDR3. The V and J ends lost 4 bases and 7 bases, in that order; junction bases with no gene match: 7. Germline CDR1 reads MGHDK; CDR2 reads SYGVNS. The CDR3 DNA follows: TGTGCCAGCAGTGGCCGGGACAGAATCAATTCACCCCTCCACTTT. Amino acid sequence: CASSGRDRINSPLHF.

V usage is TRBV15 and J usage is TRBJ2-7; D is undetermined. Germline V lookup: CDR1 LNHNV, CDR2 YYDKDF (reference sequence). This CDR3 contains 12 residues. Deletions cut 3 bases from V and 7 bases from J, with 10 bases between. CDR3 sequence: CATSRALGEQYV. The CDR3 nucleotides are TGTGCCACCAGCAGGGCCCTCGGGGAGCAGTACGTC.

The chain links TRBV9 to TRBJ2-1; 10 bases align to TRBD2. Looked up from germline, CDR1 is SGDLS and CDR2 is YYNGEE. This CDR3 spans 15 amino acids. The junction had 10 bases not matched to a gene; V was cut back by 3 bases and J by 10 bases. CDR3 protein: CASSAGGSGRGEQFF. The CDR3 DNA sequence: TGTGCCAGCAGCGCTGGGGGGAGCGGGAGGGGAGAGCAGTTCTTC.

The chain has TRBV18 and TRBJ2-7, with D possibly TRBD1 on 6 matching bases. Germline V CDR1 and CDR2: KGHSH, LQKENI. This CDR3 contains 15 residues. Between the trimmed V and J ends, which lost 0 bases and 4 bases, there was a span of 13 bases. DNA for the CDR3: TGTGCCAGCTCACCACCGGGCAGGGGTCAGTACGAGCAGTACTTC. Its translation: CASSPPGRGQYEQYF.

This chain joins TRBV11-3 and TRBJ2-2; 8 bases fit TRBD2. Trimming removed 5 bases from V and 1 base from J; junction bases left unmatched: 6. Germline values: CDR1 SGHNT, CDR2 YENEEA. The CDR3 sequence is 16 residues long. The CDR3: CASSPGSGGNTGELFF. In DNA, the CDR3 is TGTGCCAGCAGCCCAGGGAGCGGGGGGAACACCGGGGAGCTGTTTTTT.

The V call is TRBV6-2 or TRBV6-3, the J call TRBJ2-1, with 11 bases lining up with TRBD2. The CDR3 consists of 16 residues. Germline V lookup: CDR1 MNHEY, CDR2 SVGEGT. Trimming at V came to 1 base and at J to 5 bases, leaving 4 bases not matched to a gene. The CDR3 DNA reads TGTGCCAGCAGTTACTGGTCTAGCGGGGGGCACAATGAGCAGTTCTTC. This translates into CASSYWSSGGHNEQFF.

CDR3 bases: TGTGCCATCAGCGGGACAGGGGGCTCCTTATACTACAATGAGCAGTTCTTC. This translates into CAISGTGGSLYYNEQFF. V is TRBV10-3 and J is TRBJ2-1; TRBD1 aligns across 12 bases. Germline CDR1 ENHRY, CDR2 SYGVKD. With V trimmed by 6 bases and J by 3 bases, 9 bases remained unmatched. The length of the CDR3 is 17 residues.

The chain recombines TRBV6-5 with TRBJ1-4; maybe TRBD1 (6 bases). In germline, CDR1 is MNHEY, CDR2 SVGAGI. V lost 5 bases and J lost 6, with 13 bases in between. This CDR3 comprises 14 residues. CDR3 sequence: CASSTQGTYEKLFF. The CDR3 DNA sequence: TGTGCCAGCAGTACCCAGGGGACCTATGAAAAACTGTTTTTT.

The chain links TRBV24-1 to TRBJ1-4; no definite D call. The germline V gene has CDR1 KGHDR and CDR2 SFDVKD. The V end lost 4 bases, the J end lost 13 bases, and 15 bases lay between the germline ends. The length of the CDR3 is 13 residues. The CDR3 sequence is CATSEPRTGGLFF. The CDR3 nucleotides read TGTGCCACCAGTGAACCGCGGACGGGAGGACTGTTTTTT.

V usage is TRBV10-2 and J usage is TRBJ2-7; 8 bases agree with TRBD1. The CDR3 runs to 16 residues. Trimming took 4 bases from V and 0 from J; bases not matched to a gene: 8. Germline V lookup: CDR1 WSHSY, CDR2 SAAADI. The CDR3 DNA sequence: TGCGCCAGCAGTGTAGGCCCGGGACAGGTCTCCTACGAGCAGTACTTC. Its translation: CASSVGPGQVSYEQYF.

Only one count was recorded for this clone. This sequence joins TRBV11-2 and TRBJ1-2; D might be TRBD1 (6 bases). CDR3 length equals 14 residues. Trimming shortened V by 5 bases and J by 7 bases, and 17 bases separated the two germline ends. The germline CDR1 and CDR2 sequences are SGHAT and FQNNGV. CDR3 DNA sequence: TGTGCCAGCAGCCTACAGGGACCTTCGTCTGGCTACACCTTC. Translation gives CASSLQGPSSGYTF.

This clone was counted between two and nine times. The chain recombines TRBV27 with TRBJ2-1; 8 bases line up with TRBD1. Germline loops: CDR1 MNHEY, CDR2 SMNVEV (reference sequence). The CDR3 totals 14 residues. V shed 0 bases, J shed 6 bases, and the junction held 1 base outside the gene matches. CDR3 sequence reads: CASSLSRGRNEQFF. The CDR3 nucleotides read TGTGCCAGCAGTTTATCCAGGGGGCGCAATGAGCAGTTCTTC.

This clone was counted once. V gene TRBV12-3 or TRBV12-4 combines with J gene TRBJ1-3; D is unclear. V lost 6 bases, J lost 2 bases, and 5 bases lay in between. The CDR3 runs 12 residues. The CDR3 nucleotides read TGTGCCAGCAGCACGGCTGGAAACACCATATATTTT. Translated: CASSTAGNTIYF.

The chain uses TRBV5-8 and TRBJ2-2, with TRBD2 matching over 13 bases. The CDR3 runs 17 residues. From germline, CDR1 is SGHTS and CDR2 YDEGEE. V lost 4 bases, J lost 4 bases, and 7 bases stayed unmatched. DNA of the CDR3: TGTGCCAGCAGCCAAACTAGCGGGAGGGCCCTCACCGGGGAGCTGTTTTTT. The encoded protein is CASSQTSGRALTGELFF.

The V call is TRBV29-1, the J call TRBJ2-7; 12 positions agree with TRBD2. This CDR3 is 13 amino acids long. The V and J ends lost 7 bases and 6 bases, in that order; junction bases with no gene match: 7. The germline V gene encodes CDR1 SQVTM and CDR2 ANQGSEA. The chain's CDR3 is CSARLAGDGEQYV. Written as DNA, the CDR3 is TGCAGCGCCCGACTAGCGGGAGACGGCGAGCAGTACGTC.

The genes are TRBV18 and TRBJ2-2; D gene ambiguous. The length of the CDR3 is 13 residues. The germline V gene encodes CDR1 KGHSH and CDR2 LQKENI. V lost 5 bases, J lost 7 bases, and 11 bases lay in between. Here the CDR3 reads CASSGTGVGELFF. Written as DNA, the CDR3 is TGTGCCAGCTCAGGAACTGGAGTCGGGGAGCTGTTTTTT.

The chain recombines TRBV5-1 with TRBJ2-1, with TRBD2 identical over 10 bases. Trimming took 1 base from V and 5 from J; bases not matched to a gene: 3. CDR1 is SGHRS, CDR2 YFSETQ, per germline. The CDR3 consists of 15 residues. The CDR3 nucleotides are TGCGCCAGCAGCTTGACTAGCGGGGTGAACAATGAGCAGTTCTTC. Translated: CASSLTSGVNNEQFF.

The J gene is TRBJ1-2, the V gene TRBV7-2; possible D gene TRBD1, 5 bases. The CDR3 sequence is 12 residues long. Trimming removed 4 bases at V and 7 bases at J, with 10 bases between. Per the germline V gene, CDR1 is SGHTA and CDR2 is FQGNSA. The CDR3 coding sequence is TGTGCCAGCAGCTGGACTAGGGGTGGCTACACCTTC. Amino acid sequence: CASSWTRGGYTF.

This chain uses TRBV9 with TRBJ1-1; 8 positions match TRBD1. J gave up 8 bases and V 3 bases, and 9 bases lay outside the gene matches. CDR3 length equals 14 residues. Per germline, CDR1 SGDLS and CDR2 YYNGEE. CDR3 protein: CASSARQGLAEAFF. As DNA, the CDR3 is TGTGCCAGCAGCGCCCGACAGGGGCTCGCAGAAGCTTTCTTT.

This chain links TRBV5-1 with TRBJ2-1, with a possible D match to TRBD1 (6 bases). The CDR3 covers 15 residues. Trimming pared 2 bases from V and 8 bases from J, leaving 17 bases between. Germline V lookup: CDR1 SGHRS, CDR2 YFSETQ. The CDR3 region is CASSFPGTIGDEQFF. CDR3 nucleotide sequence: TGCGCCAGCAGCTTCCCCGGGACAATTGGGGATGAGCAGTTCTTC.

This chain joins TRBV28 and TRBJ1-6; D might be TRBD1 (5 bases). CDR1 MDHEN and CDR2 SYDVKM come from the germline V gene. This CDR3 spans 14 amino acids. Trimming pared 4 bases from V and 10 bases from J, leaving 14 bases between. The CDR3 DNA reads TGTGCCAGCAGTTGGTGGGGGGAGAACTCACCCCTCCACTTT. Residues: CASSWWGENSPLHF.